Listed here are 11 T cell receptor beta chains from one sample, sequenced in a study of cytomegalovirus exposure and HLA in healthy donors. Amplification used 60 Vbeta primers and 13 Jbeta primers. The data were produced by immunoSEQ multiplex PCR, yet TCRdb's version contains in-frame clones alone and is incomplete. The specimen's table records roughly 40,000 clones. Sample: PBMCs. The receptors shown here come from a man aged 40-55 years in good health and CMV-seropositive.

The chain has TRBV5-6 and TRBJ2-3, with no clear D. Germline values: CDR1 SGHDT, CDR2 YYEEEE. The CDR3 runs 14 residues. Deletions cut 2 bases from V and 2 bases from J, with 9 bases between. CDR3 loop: CASSFGAVTDTQYF. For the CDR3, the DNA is TGTGCCAGCAGCTTTGGTGCGGTCACAGATACGCAGTATTTT.

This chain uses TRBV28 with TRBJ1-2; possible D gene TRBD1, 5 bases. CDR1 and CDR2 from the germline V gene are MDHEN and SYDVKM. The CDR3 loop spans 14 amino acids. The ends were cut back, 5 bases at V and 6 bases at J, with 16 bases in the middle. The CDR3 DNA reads TGTGCCAGCAGTCCTCTTCCGGGGGGTCATGGCTACACCTTC. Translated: CASSPLPGGHGYTF.

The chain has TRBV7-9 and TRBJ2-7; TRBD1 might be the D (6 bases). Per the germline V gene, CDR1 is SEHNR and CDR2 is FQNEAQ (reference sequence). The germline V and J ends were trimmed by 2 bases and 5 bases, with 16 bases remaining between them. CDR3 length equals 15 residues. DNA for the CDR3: TGTGCCAGCAGCTTAACCACAGGGTTGAAGGACGAGCAGTACTTC. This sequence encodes CASSLTTGLKDEQYF.

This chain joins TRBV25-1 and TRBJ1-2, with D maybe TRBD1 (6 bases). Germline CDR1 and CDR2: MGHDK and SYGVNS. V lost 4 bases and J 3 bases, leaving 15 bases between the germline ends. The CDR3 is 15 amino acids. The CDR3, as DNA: TGTGCCAGCAGTGCTCCCGGACAGTTTCACTATGGCTACACCTTC. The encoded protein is CASSAPGQFHYGYTF.

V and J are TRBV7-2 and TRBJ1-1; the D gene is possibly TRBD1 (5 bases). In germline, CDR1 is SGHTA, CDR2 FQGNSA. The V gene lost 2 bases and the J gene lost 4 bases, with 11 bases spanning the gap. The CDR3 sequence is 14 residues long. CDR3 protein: CASSLQGGGTEAFF. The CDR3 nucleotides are TGTGCCAGCAGCTTACAGGGCGGGGGCACTGAAGCTTTCTTT.

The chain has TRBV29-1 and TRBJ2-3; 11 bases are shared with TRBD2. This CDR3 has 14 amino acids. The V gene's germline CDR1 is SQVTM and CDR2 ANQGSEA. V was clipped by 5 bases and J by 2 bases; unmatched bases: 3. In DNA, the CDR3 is TGCAGCGTTCTGACTAGCGGGGCCACAGATACGCAGTATTTT. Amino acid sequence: CSVLTSGATDTQYF.

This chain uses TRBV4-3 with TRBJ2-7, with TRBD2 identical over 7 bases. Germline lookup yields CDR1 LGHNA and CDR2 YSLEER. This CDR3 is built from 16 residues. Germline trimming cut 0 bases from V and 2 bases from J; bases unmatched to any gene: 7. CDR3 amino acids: CASSQDWSSGTYEQYF. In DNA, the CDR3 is TGCGCCAGCAGCCAAGACTGGTCTAGCGGTACCTACGAGCAGTACTTC.

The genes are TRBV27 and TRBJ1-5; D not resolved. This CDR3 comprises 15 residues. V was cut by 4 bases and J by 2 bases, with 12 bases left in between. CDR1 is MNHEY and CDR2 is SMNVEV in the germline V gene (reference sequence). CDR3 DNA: TGTGCCAGCAGTTCCCGGCAGGTCGGCAATCAGCCCCAGCATTTT. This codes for CASSSRQVGNQPQHF.

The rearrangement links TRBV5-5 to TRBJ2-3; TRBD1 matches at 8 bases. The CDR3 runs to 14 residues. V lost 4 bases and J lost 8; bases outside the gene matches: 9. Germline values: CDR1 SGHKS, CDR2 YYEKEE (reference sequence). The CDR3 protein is CASSKRTGRVTQYF. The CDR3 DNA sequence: TGTGCCAGCAGCAAGAGGACAGGGAGAGTTACGCAGTATTTT.

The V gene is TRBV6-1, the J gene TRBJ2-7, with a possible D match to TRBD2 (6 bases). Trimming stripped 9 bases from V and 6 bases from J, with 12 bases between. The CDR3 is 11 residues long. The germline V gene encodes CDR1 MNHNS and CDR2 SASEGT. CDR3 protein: CARGRGSEQYF. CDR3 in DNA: TGTGCCAGGGGACGGGGGAGCGAGCAGTACTTC.

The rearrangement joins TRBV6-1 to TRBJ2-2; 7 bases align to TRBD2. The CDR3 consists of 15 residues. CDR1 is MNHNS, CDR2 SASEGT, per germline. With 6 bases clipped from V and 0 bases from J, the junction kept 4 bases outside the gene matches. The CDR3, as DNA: TGTGCCAGCAGGCTAGCGGACCCGAACACCGGGGAGCTGTTTTTT. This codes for CASRLADPNTGELFF.